This TCR beta chain was recorded in a study of molecular identifiers for immune sequencing clone quantification. Trimming removed 2 bases at V and 3 bases at J, with 11 bases between. The CDR3 has 14 residues. Per the germline V gene, CDR1 is SEHNR and CDR2 is FQNEAQ (reference sequence). TCRdb re-analysed the PCR reads in MiXCR, keeping a single row per CDR3 protein. The sample includes some 580,000 distinct CDR3 sequences, around 25% of them seen just once. The clonotype was recovered from a human donor in good health. Some libraries in this study had Jurkat cell RNA spiked in. The J gene is TRBJ2-7, the V gene TRBV7-9; D is possibly TRBD2 (5 bases). Material for sequencing was naive CD8+ T cells from blood, with Jurkat cell RNA spiked in. Described subset: FACS-sorted CD8+CD4-CCR7+CD45RA+ naive T cells. The CDR3 loop reads CASSLNERYYEQYF. The CDR3 DNA reads TGTGCCAGCAGCTTAAATGAGCGGTACTACGAGCAGTACTTC.